This TCR beta chain was sequenced in a study of blood T cell repertoires in COVID-19. Study in general: T cells, B-cell-depleted T cells, or PBMCs supplied cDNA or gDNA.

The method was immunoSEQ multiplex PCR; TCRdb's version includes in-frame clones alone and lacks a portion of them. The table has under 200,000 clones, just over 90% seen once. The sequenced material came from peripheral blood. The source is a young man with COVID-19, enrolled during active disease.

CDR3 DNA: TGTGCCACCGGACTGGGGAGCTCCTACAATGAGCAGTTCTTC. Its protein is CATGLGSSYNEQFF. This sequence joins TRBV18 and TRBJ2-1; a possible D gene is TRBD2 (5 bases). V was clipped by 10 bases and J by 0 bases, with 13 bases between them. Germline-derived CDR1 and CDR2 are KGHSH and LQKENI. The CDR3 has 14 amino acids.